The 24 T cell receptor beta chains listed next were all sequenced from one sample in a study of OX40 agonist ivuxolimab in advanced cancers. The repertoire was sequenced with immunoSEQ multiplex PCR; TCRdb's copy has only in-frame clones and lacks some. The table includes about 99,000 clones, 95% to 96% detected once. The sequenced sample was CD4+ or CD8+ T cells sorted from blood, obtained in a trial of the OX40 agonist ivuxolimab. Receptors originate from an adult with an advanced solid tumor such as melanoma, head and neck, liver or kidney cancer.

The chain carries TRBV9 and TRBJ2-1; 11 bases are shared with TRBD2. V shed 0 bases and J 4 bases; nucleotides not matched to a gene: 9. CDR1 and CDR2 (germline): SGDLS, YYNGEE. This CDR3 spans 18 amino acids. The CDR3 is CASSVAGLAGGKYNEQFF. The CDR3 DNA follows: TGTGCCAGCAGCGTAGCTGGGCTAGCGGGAGGAAAATACAATGAGCAGTTCTTC.

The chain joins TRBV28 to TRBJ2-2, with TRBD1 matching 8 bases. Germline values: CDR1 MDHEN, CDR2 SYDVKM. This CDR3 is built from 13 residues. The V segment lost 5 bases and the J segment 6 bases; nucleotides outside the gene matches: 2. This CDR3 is CASSIQGAGELFF. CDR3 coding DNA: TGTGCCAGCAGTATACAGGGGGCCGGGGAGCTGTTTTTT.

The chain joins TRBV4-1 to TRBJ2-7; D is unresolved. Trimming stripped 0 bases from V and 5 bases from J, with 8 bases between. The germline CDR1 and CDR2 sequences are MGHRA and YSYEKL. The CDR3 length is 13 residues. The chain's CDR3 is CASSQDRRDEQYF. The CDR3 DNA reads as TGCGCCAGCAGCCAAGATCGAAGGGACGAGCAGTACTTC.

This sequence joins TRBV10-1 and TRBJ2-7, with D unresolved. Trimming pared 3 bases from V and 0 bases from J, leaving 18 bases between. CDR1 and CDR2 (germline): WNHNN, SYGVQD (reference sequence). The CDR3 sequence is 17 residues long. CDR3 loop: CASSELEILQSSYEQYF. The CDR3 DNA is TGCGCCAGCAGTGAATTAGAAATTCTTCAAAGCTCCTACGAGCAGTACTTC.

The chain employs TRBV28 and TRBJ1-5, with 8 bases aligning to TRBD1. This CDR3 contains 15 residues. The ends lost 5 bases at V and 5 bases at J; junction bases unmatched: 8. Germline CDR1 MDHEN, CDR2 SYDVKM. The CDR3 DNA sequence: TGTGCCAGCAGTAAGGACAGGGTAAATCATCAGCCCCAGCATTTT. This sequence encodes CASSKDRVNHQPQHF.

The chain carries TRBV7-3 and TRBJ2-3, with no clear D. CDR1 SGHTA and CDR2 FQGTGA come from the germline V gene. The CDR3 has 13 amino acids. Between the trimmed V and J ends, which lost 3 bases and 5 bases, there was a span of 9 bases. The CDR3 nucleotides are TGTGCCAGCAGCTTGGTGCCAGAAGATACGCAGTATTTT. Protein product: CASSLVPEDTQYF.

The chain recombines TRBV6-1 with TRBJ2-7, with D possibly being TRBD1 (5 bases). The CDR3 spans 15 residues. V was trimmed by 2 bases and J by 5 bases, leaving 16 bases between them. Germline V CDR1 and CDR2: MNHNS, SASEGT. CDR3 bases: TGTGCCAGCAGTGAATGGGTCCTAGGGGCCCACGAGCAGTACTTC. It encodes CASSEWVLGAHEQYF.

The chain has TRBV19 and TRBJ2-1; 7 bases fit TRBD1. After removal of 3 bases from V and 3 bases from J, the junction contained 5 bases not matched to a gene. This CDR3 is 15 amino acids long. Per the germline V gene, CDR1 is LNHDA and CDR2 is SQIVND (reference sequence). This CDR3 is CASSIRGGGYNEQFF. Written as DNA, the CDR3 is TGTGCCAGTAGTATTAGAGGGGGCGGCTACAATGAGCAGTTCTTC. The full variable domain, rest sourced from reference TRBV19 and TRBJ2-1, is DGGITQSPKYLFRKEGQNVTLSCEQNLNHDAMYWYRQDPGQGLRLIYYSQIVNDFQKGDIAEGYSVSREKKESFPLTVTSAQKNPTAFYLCASSIRGGGYNEQFFGPGTRLTVL.

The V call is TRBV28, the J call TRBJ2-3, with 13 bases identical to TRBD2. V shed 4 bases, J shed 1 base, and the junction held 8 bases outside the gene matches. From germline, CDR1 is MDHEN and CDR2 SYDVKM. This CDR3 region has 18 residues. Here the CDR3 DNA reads TGTGCCAGCAGTTCGCTCACGGGACTAGCGGGACGCACAGATACGCAGTATTTT. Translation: CASSSLTGLAGRTDTQYF.

CDR3 nucleotide sequence: TGTGCCAGCAGCGTAGGAGGGGACATGAACACTGAAGCTTTCTTT. It codes for CASSVGGDMNTEAFF. V usage is TRBV9 and J usage is TRBJ1-1; maybe TRBD1 (6 bases). Trimming stripped 0 bases from V and 0 bases from J, with 9 bases between. CDR1 is SGDLS, CDR2 YYNGEE, per germline. This CDR3 is built from 15 residues.

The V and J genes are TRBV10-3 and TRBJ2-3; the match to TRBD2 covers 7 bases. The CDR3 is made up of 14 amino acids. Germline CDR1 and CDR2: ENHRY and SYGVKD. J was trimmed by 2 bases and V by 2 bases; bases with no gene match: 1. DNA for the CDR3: TGTGCCATCAGTGAGGGGGGGGACACAGATACGCAGTATTTT. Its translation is CAISEGGDTDTQYF.

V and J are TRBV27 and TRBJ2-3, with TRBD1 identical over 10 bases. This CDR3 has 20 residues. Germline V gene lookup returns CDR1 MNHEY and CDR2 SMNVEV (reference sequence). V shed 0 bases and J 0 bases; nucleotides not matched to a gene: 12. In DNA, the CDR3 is TGTGCCAGCAGTTTATCCCCAGGGACAGGGGTGCATAGTAGCACAGATACGCAGTATTTT. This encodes CASSLSPGTGVHSSTDTQYF.

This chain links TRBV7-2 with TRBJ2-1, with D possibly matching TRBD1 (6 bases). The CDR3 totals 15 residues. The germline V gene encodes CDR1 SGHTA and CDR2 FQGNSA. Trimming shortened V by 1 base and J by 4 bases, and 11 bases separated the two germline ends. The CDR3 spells CASSLGFTGYNEQFF. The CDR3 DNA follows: TGTGCCAGCAGCTTAGGTTTCACAGGGTACAATGAGCAGTTCTTC.

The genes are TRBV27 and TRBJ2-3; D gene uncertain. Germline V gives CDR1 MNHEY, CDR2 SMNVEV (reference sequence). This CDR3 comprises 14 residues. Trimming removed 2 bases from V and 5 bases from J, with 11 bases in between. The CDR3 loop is CASSLSGNVDTQYF. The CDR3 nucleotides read TGTGCCAGCAGTTTAAGTGGGAATGTAGATACGCAGTATTTT.

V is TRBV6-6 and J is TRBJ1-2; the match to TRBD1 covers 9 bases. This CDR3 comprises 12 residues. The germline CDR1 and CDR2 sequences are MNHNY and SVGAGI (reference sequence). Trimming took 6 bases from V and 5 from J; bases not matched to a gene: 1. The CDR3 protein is CASSDRGYGYTF. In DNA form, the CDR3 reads TGTGCCAGCAGCGACAGGGGGTATGGCTACACCTTC.

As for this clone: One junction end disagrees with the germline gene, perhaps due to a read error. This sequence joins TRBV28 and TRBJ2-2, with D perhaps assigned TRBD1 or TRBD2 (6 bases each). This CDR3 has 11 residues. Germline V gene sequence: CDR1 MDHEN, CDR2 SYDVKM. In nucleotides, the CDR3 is TGTGCCAGCAGTTTTCCAGGGGAGGTGTTTTTT. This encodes CASSFPGEVFF.

The CDR3, as DNA: TGCGCCAGCAGCCAAGGGCCCGGCGGCGATGAGCAGTTCTTC. Its translation is CASSQGPGGDEQFF. The chain is built from TRBV4-3 and TRBJ2-1; D not certain. V lost 1 base to trimming and J lost 8 bases, with 12 bases between them. Germline V lookup: CDR1 LGHNA, CDR2 YSLEER. The CDR3 sequence is 14 residues long.

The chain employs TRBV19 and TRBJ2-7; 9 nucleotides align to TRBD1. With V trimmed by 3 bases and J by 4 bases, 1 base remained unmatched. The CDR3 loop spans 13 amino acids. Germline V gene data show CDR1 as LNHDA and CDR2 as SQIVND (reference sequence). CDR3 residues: CASSMTGGYEQYF. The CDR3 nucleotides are TGTGCCAGTAGTATGACAGGGGGATACGAGCAGTACTTC.

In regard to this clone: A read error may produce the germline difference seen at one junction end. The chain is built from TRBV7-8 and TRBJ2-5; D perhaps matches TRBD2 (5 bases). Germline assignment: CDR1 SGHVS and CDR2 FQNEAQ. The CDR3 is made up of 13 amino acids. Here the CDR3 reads CASSLAGVRTQYF. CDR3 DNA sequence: TGTGCCAGCAGCCTAGCCGGGGTTCGGACCCAGTACTTC.

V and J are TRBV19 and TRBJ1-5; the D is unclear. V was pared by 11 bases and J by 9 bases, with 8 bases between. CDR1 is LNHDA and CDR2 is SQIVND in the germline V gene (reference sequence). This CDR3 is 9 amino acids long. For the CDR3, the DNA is TGTGCCGCCGGGATGCCCCAGCATTTT. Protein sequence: CAAGMPQHF.

CDR3 sequence (DNA): TGTGCCAGCTACCCGGGACAGGGGGCATATACGCAGTATTTT. Protein sequence: CASYPGQGAYTQYF. The chain recombines TRBV6-5 with TRBJ2-3; 12 nucleotides align to TRBD1. This CDR3 comprises 14 residues. Germline V lookup: CDR1 MNHEY, CDR2 SVGAGI. J lost 7 bases, V lost 8 bases, and 7 bases had no gene match.

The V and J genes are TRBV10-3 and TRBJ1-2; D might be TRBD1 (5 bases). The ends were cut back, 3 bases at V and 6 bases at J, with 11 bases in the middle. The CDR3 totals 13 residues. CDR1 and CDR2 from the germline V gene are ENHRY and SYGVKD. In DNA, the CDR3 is TGTGCCATCAGTGAAGGGACGTTGGATGGCTACACCTTC. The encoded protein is CAISEGTLDGYTF.

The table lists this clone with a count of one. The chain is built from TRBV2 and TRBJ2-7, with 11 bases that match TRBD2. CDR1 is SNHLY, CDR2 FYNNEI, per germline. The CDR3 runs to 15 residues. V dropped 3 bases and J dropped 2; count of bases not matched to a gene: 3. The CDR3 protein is CASSEGLAVTYEQYF. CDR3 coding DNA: TGTGCCAGCAGTGAGGGACTAGCGGTGACCTACGAGCAGTACTTC.

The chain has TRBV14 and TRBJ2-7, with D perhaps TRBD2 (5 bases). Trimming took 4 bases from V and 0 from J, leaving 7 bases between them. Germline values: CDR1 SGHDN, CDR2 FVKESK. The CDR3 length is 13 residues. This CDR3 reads CASSLRDSYEQYF. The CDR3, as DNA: TGTGCCAGCAGCCTTCGGGACTCCTACGAGCAGTACTTC.